The subject of this entry is one T cell receptor beta chain. The data were taken from a study of blood T cell repertoires in COVID-19. Sequencing used immunoSEQ multiplex PCR; TCRdb keeps in-frame clones, though not all of them. The sample consists of 95,000 to 100,000 clones, 90% to 95% of them appearing once. Germline CDR1 is WNHNN and CDR2 is SYGVQD (reference sequence). CDR3 length equals 12 residues. V lost 11 bases and J lost 0; bases outside the gene matches: 4. The chain employs TRBV10-1 and TRBJ2-7, with 7 bases aligning to TRBD1. This receptor was identified in a man aged 50-59 years with acute or convalescent COVID-19. Sequenced material: peripheral blood. The CDR3 DNA sequence: TGCGCCTCGGGACAGAGCTCCTACGAGCAGTACTTC. Its protein is CASGQSSYEQYF.